A selection of T cell receptor beta chains follows, all from one sample in a study of naive and memory T cell subsets. TCRdb re-called the UMI-ligation and nested PCR reads through MiXCR, storing one row per CDR3 protein. This table has more than 95,000 distinct CDR3 sequences, about 14% appearing once. The sequenced material came from naive CD8+ T cells from blood. Receptors originate from a human donor in good health. The CDR3 runs from the conserved cysteine through the conserved F or W. Fields, in order: D gene, V gene, J gene, clone size, CDR3 protein, CDR3 DNA. A D gene is named only where the DNA matches it firmly. Size is omitted from some rows. Given values are once, few, many or a class for expanded clones.

>TRBD2|TRBV12-3/TRBV12-4|TRBJ2-1|few
CASRSSGSSYNEQFF
TGTGCCAGCAGGTCTAGCGGGAGCTCCTACAATGAGCAGTTCTTC
>TRBD1|TRBV9|TRBJ1-1|few
CASSSRPGGGTEAFF
TGTGCCAGCAGCTCACGTCCAGGGGGCGGCACTGAAGCTTTCTTT
>NA|TRBV6-2/TRBV6-3|TRBJ2-5|few
CASSLGRGPQYF
TGTGCCAGCAGTTTAGGACGGGGGCCCCAGTACTTC
>NA|TRBV3-1|TRBJ2-3|NA
CASSQDLGEFGDTQYF
TGTGCCAGCAGCCAAGATCTGGGGGAGTTCGGAGATACGCAGTATTTT
>NA|TRBV12-3/TRBV12-4|TRBJ2-7|many
CASSLGKSYEQYF
TGTGCCAGCAGTTTAGGAAAATCCTACGAGCAGTACTTC
>NA|TRBV20-1|TRBJ2-3|few
CSARRSSLLVADTQYF
TGCAGTGCCCGGCGGTCGAGCCTATTAGTCGCAGATACGCAGTATTTT
>NA|TRBV5-7|TRBJ2-5|few
CASSTNAEETQYF
TGTGCCAGCAGCACAAACGCCGAAGAGACCCAGTACTTC
>NA|TRBV9|TRBJ2-7|many
CASSANSVEQYF
TGTGCCAGCAGCGCCAACTCCGTAGAGCAGTACTTC
>NA|TRBV12-3/TRBV12-4|TRBJ2-3|few
CASSRKASTDTQYF
TGTGCCAGCAGCAGAAAGGCTTCCACAGATACGCAGTATTTT
>NA|TRBV11-3|TRBJ2-2|many
CASSLASWEELNTGELFF
TGTGCCAGCAGCTTAGCGTCCTGGGAGGAGTTAAACACCGGGGAGCTGTTTTTT
>NA|TRBV12-3/TRBV12-4|TRBJ1-5|NA
CASGSGLSNQPQHF
TGTGCCAGCGGATCAGGATTAAGCAATCAGCCCCAGCATTTT
>NA|TRBV6-2/TRBV6-3|TRBJ2-1|many
CASSPQGNNEQFF
TGTGCCAGCAGTCCGCAGGGCAACAATGAGCAGTTCTTC
>NA|TRBV24-1|TRBJ2-1|NA
CATSDSQGSYSEQFF
TGTGCCACCAGTGATTCCCAGGGCTCCTACAGTGAGCAGTTCTTC
>NA|TRBV6-1|TRBJ2-5|few
CASSELGLTQETQYF
TGTGCCAGCAGCGAGCTGGGGCTGACGCAAGAGACCCAGTACTTC